Shown below are 16 T cell receptor beta chains from a single sample sequenced in a study of T cell responses to AZD1222 COVID-19 vaccine. This table comes from immunoSEQ multiplex PCR, and its TCRdb copy is limited to in-frame clones, with some not included. Of roughly 86,000 clones in the sample, roughly nine tenths were seen once. The material was peripheral blood, obtained on day 0 of AZD1222 vaccination. These receptor sequences come from an adult in good health.

This clone was found once. The chain uses TRBV5-4 and TRBJ1-2; TRBD1 matches 8 bases. After removal of 4 bases from V and 0 bases from J, the junction contained 5 bases not matched to a gene. The CDR3 is 15 amino acids. Germline loops: CDR1 SGHNT, CDR2 YYREEE (reference sequence). CDR3 nucleotide sequence: TGTGCCAGCAGCCAGGGACAGGCCACTAACTATGGCTACACCTTC. As protein: CASSQGQATNYGYTF.

This clone was picked up one time. The chain uses TRBV18 and TRBJ2-7; D gene ambiguous. Trimming removed 3 bases at V and 7 bases at J, with 13 bases between. Germline V gene sequence: CDR1 KGHSH, CDR2 LQKENI. The CDR3 runs 13 residues. For the CDR3, the DNA is TGTGCCAGCTCACCGGCTCCAGCTGGGGAGCAGTACTTC. As protein: CASSPAPAGEQYF. Full variable domain (rest looked up from reference TRBV18 and TRBJ2-7): NAGVMQNPRHLVRRRGQEARLRCSPMKGHSHVYWYRQLPEEGLKFMVYLQKENIIDESGMPKERFSAEFPKEGPSILRIQQVVRGDSAAYFCASSPAPAGEQYFGPGTRLTVT.

This chain links TRBV19 with TRBJ2-3; 13 bases are shared with TRBD2. Trimming at V came to 4 bases and at J to 2 bases, leaving 9 bases not matched to a gene. The CDR3 runs to 18 residues. Germline V CDR1 and CDR2: LNHDA, SQIVND (reference sequence). CDR3 DNA: TGTGCCAGTAGTACCCAAGGGACTAGCGGGACGTCCACAGATACGCAGTATTTT. Protein: CASSTQGTSGTSTDTQYF.

As DNA, the CDR3 is TGTGCCAGCAGTGCCGGGACAGGGGGCGAGCAGTACTTC. Amino acids: CASSAGTGGEQYF. The chain couples TRBV12-3 or TRBV12-4 to TRBJ2-7; TRBD1 matches 11 bases. This CDR3 is 13 amino acids long. Trimming cost V 5 bases and J 6 bases; bases outside gene matches: 3.

This clone was recorded once. This chain joins TRBV2 and TRBJ2-7; weak D call: TRBD2 (6 bases). CDR1 is SNHLY and CDR2 is FYNNEI in the germline V gene. The CDR3 has 14 residues. The V gene lost 0 bases and the J gene lost 2 bases, with 8 bases spanning the gap. DNA for the CDR3: TGTGCCAGCAGTGAAGCGGGAGGAACCTACGAGCAGTACTTC. As protein: CASSEAGGTYEQYF.

The chain uses TRBV24-1 and TRBJ2-7; 11 bases align to TRBD1. CDR3 size: 15 residues. V dropped 2 bases and J dropped 4; count of bases not matched to a gene: 3. Germline V gene sequence: CDR1 KGHDR, CDR2 SFDVKD. DNA for the CDR3: TGTGCCACCAGTGATTCGGGGACAGGGGGGTACGAGCAGTACTTC. Protein: CATSDSGTGGYEQYF.

This sequence joins TRBV7-6 and TRBJ2-7, with D possibly matching TRBD1 (6 bases). In germline, CDR1 is SGHVS, CDR2 FNYEAQ. The CDR3 consists of 14 residues. V lost 7 bases and J lost 0, with 13 bases in between. The CDR3 spells CASTRDTVSYEQYF. The CDR3 DNA sequence: TGTGCCAGCACCCGGGACACCGTCTCCTACGAGCAGTACTTC. Variable domain in full (rest from reference TRBV7-6 and TRBJ2-7): GAGVSQSPRYKVTKRGQDVALRCDPISGHVSLYWYRQALGQGPEFLTYFNYEAQQDKSGLPNDRFSAERPEGSISTLTIQRTEQRDSAMYRCASTRDTVSYEQYFGPGTRLTVT.

This rearrangement joins TRBV9 to TRBJ2-3; TRBD2 might be the D (5 bases). Germline V CDR1 and CDR2: SGDLS, YYNGEE. This CDR3 is built from 13 residues. V lost 0 bases, J lost 5 bases, and 7 bases lay in between. CDR3 protein: CASSVDRGDTQYF. For the CDR3, the DNA is TGTGCCAGCAGCGTAGACCGGGGAGATACGCAGTATTTT.

The chain carries TRBV28 and TRBJ1-2; D gene uncertain. Trimming shortened V by 5 bases and J by 0 bases, and 13 bases separated the two germline ends. The CDR3 extends over 15 amino acids. Germline CDR1 is MDHEN and CDR2 is SYDVKM. The DNA of the CDR3 is TGTGCCAGCAGTCCCCCAGGCACTTCTAACTATGGCTACACCTTC. This codes for CASSPPGTSNYGYTF.

The chain recombines TRBV6-5 with TRBJ1-2; D is undetermined. Germline assignment: CDR1 MNHEY and CDR2 SVGAGI. V lost 0 bases, J lost 4 bases, and 3 bases lay in between. The CDR3 is 12 residues long. CDR3 DNA sequence: TGTGCCAGCAGTTACTCCCCCTATGGCTACACCTTC. Translated, it gives CASSYSPYGYTF.

This sequence joins TRBV3-1 (or the pseudogene TRBV3-2) and TRBJ2-2; D remains unclear. Trimming cost V 4 bases and J 6 bases, with 9 bases left between them. The CDR3 sequence is 13 residues long. The germline V gene has CDR1 LGHDT and CDR2 YNNKEL (reference sequence). This chain's CDR3 is CASSRRGAGELFF. The CDR3 coding sequence is TGTGCCAGCAGCCGTCGTGGGGCCGGGGAGCTGTTTTTT.

The chain joins TRBV29-1 to TRBJ1-1; weak D call: TRBD1 (6 bases). The CDR3 runs 13 residues. V was clipped by 0 bases and J by 10 bases, with 15 bases between them. From germline, CDR1 is SQVTM and CDR2 ANQGSEA. CDR3 in amino acids: CSVEDQGGLRAFF. The DNA of the CDR3 is TGCAGCGTTGAAGATCAAGGGGGTTTACGAGCTTTCTTT.

The chain has TRBV18 and TRBJ2-7; D remains ambiguous. The CDR3 is 13 amino acids. The germline V gene has CDR1 KGHSH and CDR2 LQKENI. The V gene lost 0 bases and the J gene lost 4 bases, with 7 bases spanning the gap. The CDR3: CASSPPSQYEQYF. DNA of the CDR3: TGTGCCAGCTCACCACCTAGCCAGTACGAGCAGTACTTC.

V gene TRBV5-6 combines with J gene TRBJ1-3; 7 nucleotides line up with TRBD1. Germline V gene data show CDR1 as SGHDT and CDR2 as YYEEEE. V gave up 4 bases and J gave up 3 bases; unmatched junction bases: 7. The CDR3 totals 15 residues. CDR3 region: CASSLLTGFGNTIYF. CDR3 DNA sequence: TGTGCCAGCAGCCTTTTGACAGGGTTTGGAAACACCATATATTTT.

The rearrangement links TRBV28 to TRBJ1-4, with a possible D match to TRBD1 (5 bases). There are 16 residues in the CDR3. V was cut by 6 bases and J by 11 bases, with 25 bases left in between. From germline, CDR1 is MDHEN and CDR2 SYDVKM. The CDR3 bases are TGTGCCAGCAGCCCAGGGACCGTTAACATGAATAGGAAACTGTTTTTT. It specifies CASSPGTVNMNRKLFF.

V is TRBV11-2 and J is TRBJ1-2, with 7 bases lining up with TRBD1. CDR1 and CDR2 (germline): SGHAT, FQNNGV. V lost 4 bases, J lost 3 bases, and 2 bases stayed unmatched. This CDR3 contains 13 residues. CDR3 region: CASSSDRDYGYTF. DNA for the CDR3: TGTGCCAGCAGCTCCGACAGGGACTATGGCTACACCTTC.